This T cell receptor beta chain was obtained from a study of regulatory T cells in long-lasting Graves disease (dated by TCRdb to the early 2020s). About the full investigation: Persistent Graves' disease was defined as persistently positive TSH receptor autoantibodies together with antithyroid drug treatment for over 5 years. Antithyroid drugs had been taken for 8.5 to 11 years on average by persistent Graves' disease patients in the clinical cohort. The study took place in China and was registered as a clinical trial. Peripheral blood TCR sequencing and RNA sequencing compared persistent Graves' disease patients with newly diagnosed Graves' disease patients. TCR sequencing covered some 13 persistent and roughly 20 newly diagnosed Graves' disease patients, around 35 samples in total. Here is what the overall study found, with its caveats: Patients with persistent disease shared more public clonotypes (fewer than 3,000) than newly diagnosed patients did (around 980). As a limitation, the authors acknowledged that the small sample size may reduce accuracy. Compared with newly diagnosed patients, persistent Graves' disease patients had lower TCR Shannon entropy and fewer highly expanded clones, which suggests clonal expansion. Only peripheral blood was studied, because thyroid tissue, the primary lesion, was inaccessible. Sequencing and analysis were restricted to the TCR beta chain. Persistent disease showed preferential use of TRBV28, TRBJ1-2 and TRBJ2-5, whereas newly diagnosed disease favored TRBV20-1 and TRBJ2-1.

The time point label on this specimen signifies: persistent/refractory GD, antithyroid drugs over 5 years with positive TRAb. For both TCR sequencing and RNA sequencing, RNA was extracted from PBMCs in TRIzol. The diagnosis of Graves' disease followed American Thyroid Association guidelines. Patients for the study were recruited at an endocrinology department in Xi'an, China. Each patient gave approximately 10 milliliters of peripheral blood, collected in an EDTA anticoagulant tube. Ficoll Paque Plus density gradient separation was used to isolate PBMCs, and no additional T cell sorting was done. RNA quality was checked with an Agilent 2100 Bioanalyzer and agarose gel, and concentration with a NanoDrop 2000. This clonotype appeared many times. This clone's antigen is unknown. Per-base qualities were not stored, and no clone one base away is much larger. CDR1 and CDR2 are read off the germline V gene as MDHEN and SYDVKM. Deletion took 10 bases off V and 1 base off J, with a span of 13 bases between the germline ends. The CDR3 contains 13 residues, cysteine and phenylalanine counted. Kept here is only the CDR3 DNA, which spans 39 bases and is read in frame from base 1.

The library came from multiplex PCR. Reads for this sample came from an Illumina HiSeq 4000. TCR beta libraries were built with iRepertoire HTBI primers and Arm-PCR amplification of CDR3 regions. Before sequencing, the PCR products underwent gel purification. On the authors' methods: Gene usage analysis of CDR3 amino acid clonotypes relied on the roughly 58 TRBV and about 15 TRBJ segments identified across samples. COPE and FqMerger were used to merge filtered high-quality paired reads into contigs. BLAST was used to align contigs to IMGT TRBV, TRBD and TRBJ reference genes, and CDR3 was defined according to IMGT. Any clonotype with a frequency above 0.1% was counted as a highly expanded clone. Repertoire diversity was measured by Shannon entropy, and V-J evenness by the Gini coefficient. A clonotype was considered public if more than one individual shared it. TCRdb trimmed the raw reads at Q25, called clones with MiXCR and kept productive beta chains. Identical CDR3 proteins give one entry, which carries the most common genes and DNA. The V and J calls come from TCRdb's annotation, not from the publication. The sample has roughly 300,000 distinct CDR3 sequences on record, around a fifth of them singletons. The ten largest clones capture approximately 31% of the sample.

Recombination joined TRBV28 with TRBJ1-1; no D segment can be confidently identified. Sequenced material: peripheral blood mononuclear cells (PBMCs), taken when the disease was refractory, from a patient treated with antithyroid drugs. The source is a female donor with Graves disease. The CDR3 region reads CATALERNTEAFF. The nucleotide sequence is TGTGCCACCGCACTGGAGAGGAACACTGAAGCTTTCTTT.